The TCR beta chain described here comes from a study of CD8+ T cells in alopecia areata. Study details: It was oral tofacitinib, at 5 to 10 mg twice daily, that treated patients received.

RNA, once extracted, was reverse transcribed into cDNA for use as the sequencing template. Profiling relied on immunoSEQ multiplex PCR, and the TCRdb table lists in-frame clones only, not all of them. The table records 100,000 to 150,000 clones, roughly 55% of them present only once. The treatment is: oral pan-JAK inhibitor, 5-10 mg twice daily. The CDR3 spans 17 residues. Germline trimming cut 3 bases from V and 3 bases from J; bases unmatched to any gene: 13. Germline loops: CDR1 LGHNA, CDR2 YNFKEQ. J is TRBJ1-1 and V is TRBV4-2; 7 bases align to TRBD1. The receptor's source is a human donor with alopecia areata. This sample comprised CD4+ T cells sorted from blood, obtained at week 4, from a patient treated with tofacitinib. The CDR3 here is CASSQVGYGQGDTEAFF. CDR3 nucleotide sequence: TGTGCCAGCAGCCAGGTTGGGTACGGTCAGGGGGACACTGAAGCTTTCTTT.